Listed here are 17 T cell receptor beta chains from one sample, sequenced in a study of blood T cell repertoires in COVID-19. The assay was immunoSEQ multiplex PCR, and TCRdb's table has in-frame clones only and misses some. The sample records roughly 380,000 clones, roughly nine tenths being singletons. The sample was PBMCs or T cells enriched from blood (not recorded which). These receptors all come from a woman in her twenties or thirties who had recovered from COVID-19.

In its sample, this clone was seen once. The genes are TRBV4-1 and TRBJ2-2; 11 bases are a match to TRBD2. V lost 3 bases, J lost 4 bases, and 4 bases stayed unmatched. Per the germline V gene, CDR1 is MGHRA and CDR2 is YSYEKL. The CDR3 sequence is 16 residues long. The CDR3 DNA reads as TGCGCCAGCAGCCATAGCGGGAGGGGGCCCACCGGGGAGCTGTTTTTT. It is translated as CASSHSGRGPTGELFF.

This chain links TRBV3-1 (or the pseudogene TRBV3-2) with TRBJ1-2; 8 bases map to TRBD1. The CDR3 has 16 residues. In germline, CDR1 is LGHDT, CDR2 YNNKEL (reference sequence). Germline trimming cut 0 bases from V and 4 bases from J; bases unmatched to any gene: 7. The CDR3 sequence is CASSQERQGQVYGYTF. CDR3 nucleotides: TGTGCCAGCAGCCAAGAAAGACAGGGGCAGGTCTATGGCTACACCTTC.

This clone showed up just a few times. The CDR3 region is CASSLAQGAPYGYTF. The DNA of the CDR3 is TGTGCCAGCAGCTTGGCACAGGGGGCTCCCTATGGCTACACCTTC. The chain combines TRBV5-5 with TRBJ1-2; TRBD1 agrees at 9 bases. Germline loops: CDR1 SGHKS, CDR2 YYEKEE (reference sequence). The ends lost 0 bases at V and 4 bases at J; junction bases unmatched: 4. This CDR3 contains 15 residues.

The chain has TRBV6-5 and TRBJ2-7, with 8 bases aligning to TRBD1. The ends lost 2 bases at V and 2 bases at J; junction bases unmatched: 5. The CDR3 sequence is 15 residues long. Per germline, CDR1 MNHEY and CDR2 SVGAGI. The CDR3 region has the DNA TGTGCCAGCAGTTACCAGGGGGCGGGGACCTACGAGCAGTACTTC. Protein sequence: CASSYQGAGTYEQYF.

J is TRBJ1-2 and V is TRBV30, with unresolved D. V gave up 1 base and J gave up 8 bases, with 14 bases separating them. This CDR3 is 13 amino acids long. Germline CDR1 GTSNPN, CDR2 SVGIG (reference sequence). The DNA for the CDR3 is TGTGCCTGGAGTGCAATAACAGCCCAAGGCTACACCTTC. Its translation is CAWSAITAQGYTF.

The gene calls are TRBV25-1 and TRBJ1-1; D is unclear. Trimming removed 1 base from V and 4 bases from J, with 10 bases in between. The CDR3 loop spans 14 amino acids. Germline CDR1 and CDR2: MGHDK and SYGVNS. Written as DNA, the CDR3 is TGTGCCAGCAGTGAATCGTGGGAGATCACTGAAGCTTTCTTT. The encoded protein is CASSESWEITEAFF.

The chain joins TRBV13 to TRBJ1-3; 10 nucleotides match TRBD1. The V segment lost 9 bases and the J segment 6 bases; nucleotides outside the gene matches: 5. The germline CDR1 and CDR2 sequences are PRHDT and FYEKMQ (reference sequence). This CDR3 contains 13 residues. CDR3 coding DNA: TGTGCCAGTGGACAGGGGGAGGAAAACACCATATATTTT. Translation gives CASGQGEENTIYF.

The chain recombines TRBV6-4 with TRBJ1-2, with TRBD1 as a possible D gene (6 bases). The CDR3 is made up of 16 amino acids. In germline, CDR1 is MRHNA, CDR2 SNTAGT. V lost 3 bases and J lost 7, with 21 bases in between. The CDR3 spells CASSEISGVGRGGYTF. In nucleotides, the CDR3 is TGTGCCAGCAGTGAAATTTCAGGGGTCGGTCGCGGTGGCTACACCTTC.

The chain combines TRBV5-1 with TRBJ1-6; 8 bases map to TRBD1. CDR1 is SGHRS and CDR2 is YFSETQ in the germline V gene. Losses at the gene ends were 4 bases for V and 8 bases for J; bases not matched to a gene: 8. This CDR3 has 15 residues. The CDR3 DNA is TGCGCCAGCAGCCCCAGGACAGGGTCCGATTCACCCCTCCACTTT. Translating gives CASSPRTGSDSPLHF. Based on the CDR3 plus reference TRBV5-1 and TRBJ1-6, the full variable domain is KAGVTQTPRYLIKTRGQQVTLSCSPISGHRSVSWYQQTPGQGLQFLFEYFSETQRNKGNFPGRFSGRQFSNSRSEMNVSTLELGDSALYLCASSPRTGSDSPLHFGNGTRLTVT.

This clone has a count of ten or more. This chain links TRBV6-5 with TRBJ2-7, with D uncertain. The CDR3 is 14 residues long. Trimming took off 0 bases at V and 4 bases at J, with 10 bases between the two ends. The germline CDR1 and CDR2 sequences are MNHEY and SVGAGI. For the CDR3, the DNA is TGTGCCAGCAGTTACTCGGCAGGAAGATACGAGCAGTACTTC. This gives the protein CASSYSAGRYEQYF.

This clone occurred once. This sequence joins TRBV28 and TRBJ2-7; 8 bases agree with TRBD1. V trimming: 4 bases; J trimming: 4 bases; junction bases outside the gene matches: 3. This CDR3 spans 13 amino acids. The V gene's germline CDR1 is MDHEN and CDR2 SYDVKM. The CDR3 nucleotides read TGTGCCAGCAGTTCGGACAGGGAGTACGAGCAGTACTTC. Protein: CASSSDREYEQYF. Filled out from reference TRBV28 and TRBJ2-7, the complete variable domain reads DVKVTQSSRYLVKRTGEKVFLECVQDMDHENMFWYRQDPGLGLRLIYFSYDVKMKEKGDIPEGYSVSREKKERFSLILESASTNQTSMYLCASSSDREYEQYFGPGTRLTVT.

This clone was found a few times. The genes are TRBV18 and TRBJ2-5, with 8 bases aligning to TRBD1. The CDR3 has 17 amino acids. Germline V gene lookup returns CDR1 KGHSH and CDR2 LQKENI. Unmatched junction bases numbered 13, after V lost 2 bases and J lost 5 bases. The CDR3 here is CASSPSPGRGPRETQYF. CDR3 sequence (DNA): TGTGCCAGCTCACCAAGTCCAGGCAGGGGGCCTCGGGAGACCCAGTACTTC.

V is TRBV18 and J is TRBJ2-5; TRBD1 matches 7 bases. V was clipped by 4 bases and J by 0 bases; unmatched bases: 2. CDR3 length: 14 amino acids. The germline V gene encodes CDR1 KGHSH and CDR2 LQKENI. In DNA form, the CDR3 reads TGTGCCAGCTCACAAGGGGGCTACCAAGAGACCCAGTACTTC. Translated: CASSQGGYQETQYF.

The rearrangement joins TRBV7-9 to TRBJ1-1; D is uncertain. CDR3 size: 13 residues. Germline V gene sequence: CDR1 SEHNR, CDR2 FQNEAQ (reference sequence). The ends were cut back, 5 bases at V and 4 bases at J, with 11 bases in the middle. DNA of the CDR3: TGTGCCAGCAGCCCGACCAGGTTCACTGAAGCTTTCTTT. Protein product: CASSPTRFTEAFF.

The rearrangement joins TRBV28 to TRBJ1-4, with D possibly matching TRBD1 (5 bases). Per germline, CDR1 MDHEN and CDR2 SYDVKM. The CDR3 consists of 16 residues. V lost 5 bases and J 2 bases, leaving 15 bases between the germline ends. The CDR3: CASSPLRTMTNEKLFF. DNA for the CDR3: TGTGCCAGCAGTCCACTCCGGACAATGACTAATGAAAAACTGTTTTTT.

This chain connects TRBV3-1 (or the pseudogene TRBV3-2) to TRBJ1-1; TRBD1 agrees at 7 bases. CDR3 length equals 14 residues. V was pared by 5 bases and J by 3 bases, with 6 bases of the junction left unmatched. Germline V gene data show CDR1 as LGHDT and CDR2 as YNNKEL (reference sequence). CDR3 sequence reads: CASSVTGWDTEAFF. CDR3 sequence (DNA): TGTGCCAGCAGCGTGACAGGGTGGGACACTGAAGCTTTCTTT.

Worth noting for this clone: This CDR3 is also generated by other DNA sequences in the sample. The DNA of the CDR3 is TGTGCCACCAGTGAACCAGGGGGCACTGAAGCTTTCTTT. Translated: CATSEPGGTEAFF. This chain uses TRBV24-1 with TRBJ1-1; 7 bases agree with TRBD1. CDR3 length: 13 residues. The V and J ends lost 4 bases and 4 bases, in that order; junction bases with no gene match: 2. CDR1 KGHDR and CDR2 SFDVKD come from the germline V gene.